This TCR beta chain was sequenced for a study of blood T cell repertoires in COVID-19. About the study: PBMCs, B-cell-depleted T cells, or T cells provided the cDNA or gDNA that made up the material.

The CDR3 covers 13 residues. Germline assignment: CDR1 SGHDT and CDR2 YYEEEE. V gave up 4 bases and J gave up 5 bases, with 12 bases separating them. Generated by immunoSEQ multiplex PCR, the TCRdb table keeps only in-frame clones and is missing some. Here the sample spans 300,000 to 450,000 clones, roughly 89% being singletons. The receptor was derived from a woman in her sixties or seventies with COVID-19, enrolled during active disease. Sequenced material: peripheral blood. The J gene is TRBJ2-5, the V gene TRBV5-6; the D is unclear. The CDR3 reads CASSRDPRETQYF. As DNA, the CDR3 is TGTGCCAGCAGCCGAGACCCTAGGGAGACCCAGTACTTC.